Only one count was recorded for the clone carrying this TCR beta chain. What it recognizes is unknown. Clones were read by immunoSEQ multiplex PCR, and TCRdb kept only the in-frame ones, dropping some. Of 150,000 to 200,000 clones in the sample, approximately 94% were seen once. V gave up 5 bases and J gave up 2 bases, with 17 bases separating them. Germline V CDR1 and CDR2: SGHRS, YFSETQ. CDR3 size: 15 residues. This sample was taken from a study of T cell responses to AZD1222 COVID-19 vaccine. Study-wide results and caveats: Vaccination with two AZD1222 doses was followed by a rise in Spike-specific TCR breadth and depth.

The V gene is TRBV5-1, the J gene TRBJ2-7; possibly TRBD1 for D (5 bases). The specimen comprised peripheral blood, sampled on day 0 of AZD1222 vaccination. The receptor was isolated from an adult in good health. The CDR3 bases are TGCGCCAGCAGTGGGGCCGGCGCATCAGCCTACGAGCAGTACTTC. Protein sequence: CASSGAGASAYEQYF.